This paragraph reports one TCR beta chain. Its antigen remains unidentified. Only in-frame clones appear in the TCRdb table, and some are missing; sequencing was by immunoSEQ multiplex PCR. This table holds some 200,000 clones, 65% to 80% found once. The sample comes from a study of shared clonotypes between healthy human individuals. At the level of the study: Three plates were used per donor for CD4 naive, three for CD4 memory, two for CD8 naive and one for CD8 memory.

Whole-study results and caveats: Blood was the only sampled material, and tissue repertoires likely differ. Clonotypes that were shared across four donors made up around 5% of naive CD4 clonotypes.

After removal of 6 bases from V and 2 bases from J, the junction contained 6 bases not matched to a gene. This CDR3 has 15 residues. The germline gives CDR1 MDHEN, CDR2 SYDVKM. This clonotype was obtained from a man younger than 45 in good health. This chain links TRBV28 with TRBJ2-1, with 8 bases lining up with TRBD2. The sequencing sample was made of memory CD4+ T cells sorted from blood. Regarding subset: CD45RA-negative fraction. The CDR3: CASRASGSTYNEQFF. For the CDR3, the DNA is TGTGCCAGCAGGGCCAGCGGGAGTACCTACAATGAGCAGTTCTTC.